These T cell receptor beta chains were read from a single sample in a study of regulatory T cells in long-lasting Graves disease. One entry per CDR3 protein results from TCRdb running MiXCR on the multiplex PCR reads. The sample shows around 430,000 distinct CDR3 sequences, 20% to 25% of them seen only once. The input for sequencing was peripheral blood mononuclear cells (PBMCs), taken when the disease was refractory, from a patient treated with antithyroid drugs. The receptors were sampled from a female donor with Graves disease. Both conserved end residues are part of each CDR3. D genes are given only for firm matches. Size tells how often a clone was seen (once, few, many) or the class of an expanded clone, and some rows leave it out.

V	length	D	J	size	DNA	CDR3
TRBV7-9	14	.	TRBJ1-5	.	TGTGCCAGCGATCATGGGGGACGCAATCAGCCCCAGCATTTT	CASDHGGRNQPQHF
TRBV6-1	13	.	TRBJ2-7	.	TGTGCCAGCAGCCGGGACCAGACCTACGAGCAGTACTTC	CASSRDQTYEQYF
TRBV14	12	.	TRBJ1-6	.	TGTGCCAGCAGCCATAATAGTTCACCCCTCCACTTT	CASSHNSSPLHF
TRBV20-1	12	.	TRBJ2-7	many	TGCAGTGCTAGAGACAGGGTCGTCGAGCAGTACTTC	CSARDRVVEQYF
TRBV7-2	15	.	TRBJ1-2	many	TGTGCCAGCAGCTTAGTACAGGGAGCTAACTATGGCTACACCTTC	CASSLVQGANYGYTF
TRBV15	15	.	TRBJ1-6	.	TGTGCCACCAGCAGAGATCTAGGCAGCAATTCACCCCTCCACTTT	CATSRDLGSNSPLHF
TRBV11-2	14	.	TRBJ2-1	few	TGTGCCAGCAGCTCAGGAGTCTCCCTCAGCCGGCAGTTCTTC	CASSSGVSLSRQFF
TRBV20-1	14	.	TRBJ1-6	.	TGCAGTGCTAGCCTAGGAGAAGTAGGATCACCCCTCCACTTT	CSASLGEVGSPLHF
TRBV4-3	16	TRBD2	TRBJ2-4	.	TGCGCCAGCAGCCAAGGGGGGGAGGGCCCGAGGAACATTCAGTACTTC	CASSQGGEGPRNIQYF
TRBV10-3	13	.	TRBJ2-2	.	TGTGCCATCAGCCTCCCCCACGGCCGCGAGCTGTTTTTT	CAISLPHGRELFF
TRBV5-4	13	TRBD1	TRBJ2-7	.	TGTGCCAGCAGGTCAAAGGGGGCGAATGAGCAGTACTTC	CASRSKGANEQYF
TRBV4-3	14	.	TRBJ2-7	few	TGCGCCAGCAGCCAAGATCGGGTCTCCTACGAGCAGTACTTC	CASSQDRVSYEQYF
TRBV7-2	15	TRBD1	TRBJ1-3	.	TGTGCCAGCAGAGCCACAGGGGCCGTCGGAAACACCATATATTTT	CASRATGAVGNTIYF
TRBV19	15	TRBD1	TRBJ1-1	many	TGTGCCAGTAGAGGACAGGGCGGAGGGCGGACTGAAGCTTTCTTT	CASRGQGGGRTEAFF
TRBV11-2	15	.	TRBJ2-7	.	TGTGCCAGCAGCTTATCCGCGGACAGCGATTACGAGCAGTACTTC	CASSLSADSDYEQYF
TRBV15	13	.	TRBJ2-7	.	TGTGCCACCAGCAAAATATCTGCCTACGAGCAGTACTTC	CATSKISAYEQYF
TRBV20-1	15	.	TRBJ2-7	many	TGCAGTGCCCCGGGGCGTATTTATCCACCCTACGAGCAGTACTTC	CSAPGRIYPPYEQYF
TRBV4-3	18	TRBD2	TRBJ2-2	.	TGCGCCAGCAGCCAACTACTAGCGGGAGGTTCGTACACCGGGGAGCTGTTTTTT	CASSQLLAGGSYTGELFF
TRBV11-3	15	TRBD1	TRBJ2-5	many	TGTGCCAGCAGCTTAGGGGACAGGTCGGGAGAGACCCAGTACTTC	CASSLGDRSGETQYF
TRBV11-2	15	TRBD1	TRBJ2-5	many	TGTGCCAGCAGCTTAGACGGGACAGGGGAAGAGACCCAGTACTTC	CASSLDGTGEETQYF
TRBV4-3	14	.	TRBJ1-4	few	TGCGCCAGCAGCCCACAGACTAGGGATGAAAAACTGTTTTTT	CASSPQTRDEKLFF
TRBV11-1	18	TRBD1	TRBJ2-2	.	TGTGCCAGCAGCTATACCCGGGGACAGGGGCATGTTACCGGAGAGCTGTTTTTT	CASSYTRGQGHVTGELFF
TRBV19	16	TRBD2	TRBJ2-5	.	TGTGCCAGTAGTATAGGGAGGACCCCGGGGGGAGAGACCCAGTACTTC	CASSIGRTPGGETQYF
TRBV2	13	.	TRBJ2-5	many	TGTGCCAGCAGTGAATGGAGAGGGGAGACCCAGTACTTC	CASSEWRGETQYF
TRBV20-1	13	TRBD2	TRBJ2-7	.	TGCAGCGCGGTCCTAGCGGGGACCTACGAGCAGTACTTC	CSAVLAGTYEQYF
TRBV28	14	TRBD1	TRBJ1-5	.	TGTGCCAGCAGCACCGGGACAGATGATCAGCCCCAGCATTTT	CASSTGTDDQPQHF
TRBV3-1	15	.	TRBJ2-7	few	TGTGCCAGCAGCCGAGGTGGTGGGGTATCCTACGAGCAGTACTTC	CASSRGGGVSYEQYF
TRBV7-7	13	TRBD1	TRBJ2-7	many	TGTGCTAGCAGCTTACAACAGGGGGACGAGCAGTACTTC	CASSLQQGDEQYF
TRBV7-6	15	.	TRBJ1-5	few	TGTGCCAGCAGCTTAGCGAGTTTTAACGATCAGCCCCAGCATTTT	CASSLASFNDQPQHF
TRBV3-1	16	TRBD2	TRBJ2-5	few	TGTGCCAGCAGCCATCCTTCTACCGGGACTATGGAGACCCAGTACTTC	CASSHPSTGTMETQYF
TRBV20-1	15	.	TRBJ1-5	.	TGCAGTGCTAGACCCTCCGGACTGGAGGGGCAGCCCCAGCATTTT	CSARPSGLEGQPQHF
TRBV5-1	16	.	TRBJ1-2	few	TGCGCCAGCAGCTTGGCGTCCGCACTTTTGGACTATGGCTACACCTTC	CASSLASALLDYGYTF
TRBV28	11	.	TRBJ1-1	many	TGTGCCAGCATGCATGGTTCTGAAGCTTTCTTT	CASMHGSEAFF
TRBV30	14	.	TRBJ1-6	.	TGTGCCTCGGAGGGCGGAACAGCCCACTCTATCCTCCACTTT	CASEGGTAHSILHF
TRBV9	15	TRBD2	TRBJ2-2	.	TGTGCCAGCAGCGTAGGCGGGGGAGACACCGGGGAGCTGTTTTTT	CASSVGGGDTGELFF
TRBV28	14	.	TRBJ2-7	many	TGTGCCAGCACTTCCGAGACAGGAGGTGGGGAGCAGTACTTC	CASTSETGGGEQYF
TRBV3-1	13	TRBD1	TRBJ1-1	many	TGTGCCAGCAGCCGGGACAGGGCTTCTGAAGCTTTCTTT	CASSRDRASEAFF
TRBV5-1	12	.	TRBJ2-2	.	TGCGCCAGCAGCCCCGACGCCGGGGAGCTGTTTTTT	CASSPDAGELFF
TRBV11-1	16	.	TRBJ1-6	many	TGTGCCAGCAGCTTTTACCCGCAGGGGTTGGATTCACCCCTCCACTTT	CASSFYPQGLDSPLHF
TRBV20-1	14	.	TRBJ1-5	.	TGCAGTGCTACGGGGGCGGTAGGCAATCAGCCCCAGCATTTT	CSATGAVGNQPQHF
TRBV5-1	16	TRBD2	TRBJ2-5	.	TGCGCCAGCAGCTTGGTAGGGGGACTAGTCCAAGAGACCCAGTACTTC	CASSLVGGLVQETQYF
TRBV28	15	.	TRBJ1-5	many	TGTGCCAGCAACCCCCGGGGAGGGGGTAATCAGCCCCAGCATTTT	CASNPRGGGNQPQHF
TRBV7-2	16	TRBD2	TRBJ2-1	few	TGTGCCAGCAGTCAACAAAGACTAGCGGGTCGCAATGAGCAGTTCTTC	CASSQQRLAGRNEQFF
TRBV20-1	16	TRBD1	TRBJ2-5	many	TGCAGCGCGGGACAGGGGGCAGGTGGCTTAAAAGAGACCCAGTACTTC	CSAGQGAGGLKETQYF
TRBV7-6	15	.	TRBJ2-5	.	TGTGCCTGCAGCCTCGGGACGCGATTGGTAGAGACCCAGTACTTC	CACSLGTRLVETQYF
TRBV30	13	.	TRBJ1-1	.	TGTGCCTGGAGTGTACCAGTGAACACTGAAGCTTTCTTT	CAWSVPVNTEAFF
TRBV6-1	16	.	TRBJ2-7	few	TGTGCCAGCAGGCAACATACAGACAGGCCCCCCTACGAGCAGTACTTC	CASRQHTDRPPYEQYF
TRBV5-1	15	.	TRBJ2-2	many	TGCGCCAGCAGATCTGGAAGGGATAACACCGGGGAGCTGTTTTTT	CASRSGRDNTGELFF
TRBV27	15	.	TRBJ2-2	many	TGTGCCAGCAGTTTCGGAGGGTCTCAAACCGGGGAGCTGTTTTTT	CASSFGGSQTGELFF
TRBV15	15	.	TRBJ2-7	many	TGTGCCACCAGCAGAGCGACGGAGTATTCCTACGAGCAGTACTTC	CATSRATEYSYEQYF
TRBV6-1	12	.	TRBJ1-2	many	TGTGCCAGCACCTCGCGGACAGATGGCTACACCTTC	CASTSRTDGYTF
TRBV7-9	14	.	TRBJ1-1	.	TGTGCCAGCAGCCCTGGTAAGGGCAGGACTGAAGCTTTCTTT	CASSPGKGRTEAFF
TRBV11-2	17	.	TRBJ1-4	few	TGTGCCAGCAGCTCGTCGGGCTTCACCAGGGCAAATGAAAAACTGTTTTTT	CASSSSGFTRANEKLFF
TRBV6-1	14	TRBD1	TRBJ1-5	many	TGTGCCAGCATACCGACAGGGGGACATCAGCCCCAGCATTTT	CASIPTGGHQPQHF
TRBV7-9	14	.	TRBJ2-7	.	TGTGCCAGCAGCGCGGGACAGCCCCTGAACGAGCAGTACTTC	CASSAGQPLNEQYF
TRBV28	15	.	TRBJ1-1	many	TGTGCCAGCAGTTTTTGGGTCAGCATGAACACTGAAGCTTTCTTT	CASSFWVSMNTEAFF
TRBV5-8	12	.	TRBJ1-2	.	TGTGCCAGCAGCCCCACCTTGGGGGGCTACACCTTC	CASSPTLGGYTF
TRBV29-1	12	.	TRBJ1-1	many	TGCAGCGTGTTTGACAGCAACACTGAAGCTTTCTTT	CSVFDSNTEAFF
TRBV7-9	12	.	TRBJ1-4	many	TGTGCCAGCAGCCCTCCGTTGGAGAAACTGTTTTTT	CASSPPLEKLFF